This T cell receptor (beta chain) appears in the sequencing data of a study of blood T cells in healthy people across ages. CDR1 and CDR2 from the germline V gene are SGHRS and YFSETQ. V was trimmed by 8 bases and J by 5 bases, leaving 16 bases between them. The CDR3 loop spans 14 amino acids. Combining a sample-barcoded 5' primer with a J-beta primer mix, a second PCR ran for about 7 to 11 cycles. Every cDNA molecule carried a tag from a template-switch adaptor bearing 12 random nucleotides. TCRdb re-called the 5' RACE reads with MiXCR, one entry per CDR3 protein. The sample lists approximately 1,100,000 distinct CDR3 sequences; less than 50% were seen once.

The chain carries TRBV5-1 and TRBJ2-2; perhaps TRBD1 as D (5 bases). The clonotype was recovered from a woman aged 55-69 years in good health. The sample was blood. The CDR3, as DNA: TGCGCCAGTACGACGACCCAGGGAACCGGGGAGCTGTTTTTT. It specifies CASTTTQGTGELFF. The whole variable domain, filled in from reference TRBV5-1 and TRBJ2-2, reads KAGVTQTPRYLIKTRGQQVTLSCSPISGHRSVSWYQQTPGQGLQFLFEYFSETQRNKGNFPGRFSGRQFSNSRSEMNVSTLELGDSALYLCASTTTQGTGELFFGEGSRLTVL.